This is a list of T cell receptor beta chains from one sample in a study of technical replicates of blood from several donors. Clones were sequenced by immunoSEQ multiplex PCR, and TCRdb holds only the in-frame ones, with some missing. The sample lists about 82,000 clones; just under 95% were seen once. The sequenced material came from T cells isolated from PBMCs. The receptors shown here come from a human donor in good health. The CDR3 runs from the conserved cysteine through the conserved F or W.

j_gene: TRBJ1-5; v_gene: TRBV5-1; CDR3aa: CASSLQGGDQPQHF
j_gene: TRBJ2-5; v_gene: TRBV29-1; CDR3aa: CSVGSPSGSAETQYF
j_gene: TRBJ1-4; v_gene: TRBV7-2; CDR3aa: CASSLSGGPEKLFF
j_gene: TRBJ1-1; v_gene: TRBV2; CDR3aa: CASSEAYVRGQGAFF
j_gene: TRBJ2-1; v_gene: TRBV27; CDR3aa: CASSPPGGAEQFF
j_gene: TRBJ2-7; v_gene: TRBV5-1; CDR3aa: CASSLAVTSRQYEQYF
j_gene: TRBJ1-1; v_gene: TRBV7-3; CDR3aa: CASSTGYDTEAFF
j_gene: TRBJ1-1; v_gene: TRBV6-5; CDR3aa: CASSAGQGITEAFF
j_gene: TRBJ1-1; v_gene: TRBV9; CDR3aa: CASSATQGPTEAFF
j_gene: TRBJ2-1; v_gene: TRBV2; CDR3aa: CASSGAPGRYNEQFF
j_gene: TRBJ2-7; v_gene: TRBV28; CDR3aa: CASSPEATGGYEQYF
j_gene: TRBJ1-1; v_gene: TRBV29-1; CDR3aa: CSVEEGMGTEAFF
j_gene: TRBJ1-5; v_gene: TRBV30; CDR3aa: CAWSLQGQGLNQPQHF
j_gene: TRBJ2-7; v_gene: TRBV7-8; CDR3aa: CASSLPGLAPSYEQYF
j_gene: TRBJ1-1; v_gene: TRBV27; CDR3aa: CASRPTLGLTEAFF
j_gene: TRBJ2-7; v_gene: TRBV19; CDR3aa: CASRREANYEQYF
j_gene: TRBJ1-5; v_gene: TRBV19; CDR3aa: CASIKGAGESFQPQHF
j_gene: TRBJ2-2; v_gene: TRBV9; CDR3aa: CASSVAGGDTGELFF
j_gene: TRBJ1-2; v_gene: TRBV6-5; CDR3aa: CASSSGTAASRYTF
j_gene: TRBJ2-2; v_gene: TRBV19; CDR3aa: CASSMGRGTGELFF
j_gene: TRBJ2-7; v_gene: TRBV28; CDR3aa: CASLTGQTGEQYF
j_gene: TRBJ1-1; v_gene: TRBV28; CDR3aa: CASSLLQGPNTEAFF
j_gene: TRBJ1-1; v_gene: TRBV28; CDR3aa: CASSLGATEAFF
j_gene: TRBJ2-2; v_gene: TRBV7-7; CDR3aa: CASSSSPHSGRAYTGELFF
j_gene: TRBJ1-4; v_gene: TRBV30; CDR3aa: CAWSAPDRGEKLFF
j_gene: TRBJ2-1; v_gene: TRBV9; CDR3aa: CASSVEGLAGPYNEQFF
j_gene: TRBJ2-2; v_gene: TRBV5-6; CDR3aa: CASSPGLGFTGELFF
j_gene: TRBJ2-7; v_gene: TRBV29-1; CDR3aa: CSVESSERTATYEQYF
j_gene: TRBJ2-1; v_gene: TRBV19; CDR3aa: CASSIDSVGYNEQFF
j_gene: TRBJ1-2; v_gene: TRBV7-9; CDR3aa: CASSPLIQGIYGYTF
j_gene: TRBJ2-7; v_gene: TRBV6-1; CDR3aa: CASSEDLYSGGNTYEQYF
j_gene: TRBJ2-1; v_gene: TRBV4-2; CDR3aa: CASSQDSRPVVYNEQFF
j_gene: TRBJ2-3; v_gene: TRBV13; CDR3aa: CASKGPGTGDLYTQYF
j_gene: TRBJ1-2; v_gene: TRBV30; CDR3aa: CAWSATGRHGYTF
j_gene: TRBJ1-1; v_gene: TRBV10-3; CDR3aa: CAISEGLGTEAFF
j_gene: TRBJ2-7; v_gene: TRBV9; CDR3aa: CASSVATEYEQYF
j_gene: TRBJ1-2; v_gene: TRBV29-1; CDR3aa: CGVGGHGYTF
j_gene: TRBJ2-3; v_gene: TRBV4-1; CDR3aa: CASSPGGDTQYF
j_gene: TRBJ2-7; v_gene: TRBV29-1; CDR3aa: CSAWGESSYEQYF